This paragraph covers one T cell receptor beta chain sequence. How the authors handled the data: Amplified reference gene primers provided the basis for estimating nucleated cell counts. Profiled with immunoSEQ multiplex PCR; TCRdb holds only in-frame clones, not every one. V and J calls and clone size are as listed in that table; D and trimming were resolved from the DNA. The top ten clones hold approximately 1.2% of a sample with 380,000 or so clones, about 90% of them seen once. The data are from a study of blood T cell repertoires in COVID-19. The overall study: Samples came from the United States, Italy and Spain, spanning acute and convalescent COVID-19.

The V segment lost 0 bases and the J segment 3 bases; nucleotides outside the gene matches: 9. Germline assignment: CDR1 SGDLS and CDR2 YYNGEE. The CDR3 covers 16 residues. This TCR was recovered from a man in his thirties or forties who had recovered from COVID-19. Sequencing was done on a sample of PBMCs or T cells enriched from blood (not recorded which). The chain recombines TRBV9 with TRBJ2-7, with TRBD2 matching over 7 bases. This CDR3 reads CASSVGPGTTHYEQYF. CDR3 sequence (DNA): TGTGCCAGCAGCGTAGGTCCCGGGACTACCCACTACGAGCAGTACTTC.